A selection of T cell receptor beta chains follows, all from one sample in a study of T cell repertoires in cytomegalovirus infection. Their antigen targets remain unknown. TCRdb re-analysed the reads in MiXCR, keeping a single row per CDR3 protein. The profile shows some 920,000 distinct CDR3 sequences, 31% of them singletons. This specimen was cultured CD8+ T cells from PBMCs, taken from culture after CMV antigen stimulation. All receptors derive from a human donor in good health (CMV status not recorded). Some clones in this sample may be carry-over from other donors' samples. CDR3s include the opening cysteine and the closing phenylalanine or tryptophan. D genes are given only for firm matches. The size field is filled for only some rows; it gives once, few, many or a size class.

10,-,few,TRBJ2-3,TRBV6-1,CASKGPAQYF,TGTGCCAGCAAGGGGCCAGCGCAGTATTTT
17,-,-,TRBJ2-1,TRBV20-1,CSARDLRLTSGYNEQFF,TGCAGTGCTAGAGATTTGCGGCTGACTAGTGGCTACAATGAGCAGTTCTTC
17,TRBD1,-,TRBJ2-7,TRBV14,CASSQTGTVSRSYEQYF,TGTGCCAGCAGCCAAACCGGGACAGTCTCACGCTCCTACGAGCAGTACTTC
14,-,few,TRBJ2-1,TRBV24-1,CATSDPGTYNEQFF,TGTGCCACCAGTGATCCCGGGACCTACAATGAGCAGTTCTTC
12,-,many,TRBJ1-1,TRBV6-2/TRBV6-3,CASSGTLPEAFF,TGTGCCAGCAGTGGGACCCTCCCTGAAGCTTTCTTT
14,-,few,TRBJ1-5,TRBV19,CASSIYGRGQPQHF,TGTGCCAGTAGTATATACGGCCGGGGCCAGCCCCAGCATTTT
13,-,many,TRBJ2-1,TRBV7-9,CASSSGRHNEQFF,TGTGCCAGCAGCTCGGGGCGCCACAATGAGCAGTTCTTC
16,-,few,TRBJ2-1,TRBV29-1,CSVESRGSITSNEQFF,TGCAGCGTTGAGAGTCGTGGGTCCATTACGTCCAATGAGCAGTTCTTC
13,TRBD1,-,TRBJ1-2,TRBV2,CASLRDRVSGYTF,TGTGCCAGCCTAAGGGACAGGGTGTCTGGCTACACCTTC
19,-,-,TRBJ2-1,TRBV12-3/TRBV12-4,CASSFVFWGSPSSYNEQFF,TGTGCCAGCAGTTTCGTGTTTTGGGGTAGCCCAAGCTCCTACAATGAGCAGTTCTTC
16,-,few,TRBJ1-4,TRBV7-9,CASSLASAANEEKLFF,TGTGCCAGCAGCTTAGCGTCGGCAGCGAATGAGGAAAAACTGTTTTTT
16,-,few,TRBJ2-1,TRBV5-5,CASSPRRLSSYNEQFF,TGTGCCAGCAGCCCTAGGCGGCTGAGCTCCTACAATGAGCAGTTCTTC
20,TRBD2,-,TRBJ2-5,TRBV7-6,CASSLVAAYLGTSGGETQYF,TGTGCCAGCAGCTTAGTGGCCGCATACCTTGGGACTAGCGGGGGGGAGACCCAGTACTTC
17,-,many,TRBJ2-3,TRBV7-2,CASSLSRAAPSTDTQYF,TGTGCCAGCAGCTTATCCCGGGCGGCACCTAGCACAGATACGCAGTATTTT
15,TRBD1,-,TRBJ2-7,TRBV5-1,CASSLGTGVYYEQYF,TGCGCCAGCAGCTTGGGGACAGGGGTTTACTACGAGCAGTACTTC
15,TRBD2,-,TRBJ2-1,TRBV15,CATNARGGVYNEQFF,TGTGCCACCAACGCTCGCGGGGGAGTCTACAATGAGCAGTTCTTC
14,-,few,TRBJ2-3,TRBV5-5,CASSGVGFTDTQYF,TGTGCCAGCAGCGGAGTAGGGTTCACAGATACGCAGTATTTT
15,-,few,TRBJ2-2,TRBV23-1,CASSRRIGVTGELFF,TGCGCCAGCAGTCGTAGGATAGGGGTGACCGGGGAGCTGTTTTTT
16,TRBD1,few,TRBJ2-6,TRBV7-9,CASSARDSSGANVLTF,TGTGCCAGCAGCGCACGGGACAGCTCTGGGGCCAACGTCCTGACTTTC
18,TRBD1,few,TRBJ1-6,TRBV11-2,CASRPGTALPWGNSPLHF,TGTGCCAGCAGACCCGGGACAGCACTTCCGTGGGGGAATTCACCCCTCCACTTT
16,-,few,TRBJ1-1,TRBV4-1,CASSHPADGGHTEAFF,TGCGCCAGCAGCCATCCGGCGGATGGCGGGCACACTGAAGCTTTCTTT
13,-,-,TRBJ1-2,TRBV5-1,CASSFQSEGGYTF,TGCGCCAGCAGCTTCCAATCGGAGGGCGGCTACACCTTC
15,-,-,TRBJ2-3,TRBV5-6,CASSWARTLTDTQYF,TGTGCCAGCAGCTGGGCGAGGACTCTAACAGATACGCAGTATTTT
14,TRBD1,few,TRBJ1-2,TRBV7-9,CASTEGQDPYGYTF,TGTGCCAGCACGGAGGGACAGGACCCCTATGGCTACACCTTC
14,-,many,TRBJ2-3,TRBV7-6,CASSLLLSTDTQYF,TGTGCCAGCAGCTTACTGTTGAGCACAGATACGCAGTATTTT
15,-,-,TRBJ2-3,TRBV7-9,CASSRTSRTTDTQYF,TGTGCCAGCAGCCGGACAAGTAGGACCACAGATACGCAGTATTTT
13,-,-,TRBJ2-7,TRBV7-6,CASSSPDYGEQYF,TGTGCCAGCAGCTCGCCGGATTACGGCGAGCAGTACTTC
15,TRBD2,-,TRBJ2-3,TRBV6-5,CASSIFGGGTDTQYF,TGTGCCAGCAGTATTTTCGGGGGGGGGACAGATACGCAGTATTTT
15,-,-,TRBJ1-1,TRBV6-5,CASSYSLPGEAEAFF,TGTGCCAGCAGTTACTCTTTACCCGGGGAAGCTGAAGCTTTCTTT
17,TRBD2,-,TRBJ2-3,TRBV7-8,CASSLEFLAGARDTQYF,TGTGCCAGCAGCTTAGAATTTCTAGCGGGGGCGCGTGATACGCAGTATTTT
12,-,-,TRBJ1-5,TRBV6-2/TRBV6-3,CASQWGNQPQHF,TGTGCCAGCCAGTGGGGCAATCAGCCCCAGCATTTT
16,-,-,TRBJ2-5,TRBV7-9,CASSLIGGDLQETQYF,TGTGCCAGCAGCTTAATAGGGGGGGATCTTCAAGAGACCCAGTACTTC
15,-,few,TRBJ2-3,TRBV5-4,CASSRTEISTDTQYF,TGTGCCAGCAGTCGGACAGAGATCAGCACAGATACGCAGTATTTT
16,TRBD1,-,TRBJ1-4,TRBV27,CASSPTQTGHNEKLFF,TGTGCCAGCAGTCCGACACAGACAGGGCACAATGAAAAACTGTTTTTT
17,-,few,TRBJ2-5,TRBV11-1,CASSPQLSSGFQETQYF,TGTGCCAGCAGCCCTCAATTGAGTAGCGGATTCCAAGAGACCCAGTACTTC
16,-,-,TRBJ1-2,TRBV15,CATSRDPGGVVYGYTF,TGTGCCACCAGCAGAGACCCGGGAGGGGTGGTCTATGGCTACACCTTC
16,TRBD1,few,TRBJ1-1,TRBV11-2,CASSLWDRGSGTEAFF,TGTGCCAGCAGCTTATGGGACAGGGGAAGTGGCACTGAAGCTTTCTTT
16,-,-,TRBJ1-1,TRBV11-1,CASSLTLLAGNTEAFF,TGTGCCAGCAGCTTAACCCTCCTGGCCGGAAACACTGAAGCTTTCTTT
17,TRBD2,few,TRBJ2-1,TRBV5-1,CASSSRTSGALYNEQFF,TGCGCCAGCAGCTCTCGGACTAGCGGGGCCCTATACAATGAGCAGTTCTTC
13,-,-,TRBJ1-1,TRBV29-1,CSVFPGASTEAFF,TGCAGCGTTTTTCCGGGGGCGAGCACTGAAGCTTTCTTT
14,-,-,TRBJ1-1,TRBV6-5,CASSPYSSNTEAFF,TGTGCCAGCAGCCCATATTCCTCGAACACTGAAGCTTTCTTT
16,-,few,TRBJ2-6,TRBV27,CASSLSSNSGANVLTF,TGTGCCAGCAGTTTATCTAGCAACTCTGGGGCCAACGTCCTGACTTTC
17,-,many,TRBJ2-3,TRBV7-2,CASSFPPAGRLKDTQYF,TGTGCCAGCAGCTTCCCCCCTGCGGGACGCCTGAAGGATACGCAGTATTTT
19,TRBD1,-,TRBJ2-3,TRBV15,CATSRDKAGTEGYTDTQYF,TGTGCCACCAGCAGAGATAAGGCAGGGACAGAGGGATACACAGATACGCAGTATTTT
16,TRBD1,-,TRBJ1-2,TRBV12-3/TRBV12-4,CASSFGRDSPLYGYTF,TGTGCCAGCAGTTTTGGCAGGGACAGCCCGCTCTATGGCTACACCTTC
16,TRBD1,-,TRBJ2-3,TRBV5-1,CASTYLPGQGSDTQYF,TGCGCCAGCACCTACCTTCCGGGACAGGGCTCAGATACGCAGTATTTT